Listed below are T cell receptor beta chains from one sample, sequenced in a study of T cell responses to AZD1222 COVID-19 vaccine. TCRdb's table, derived via immunoSEQ multiplex PCR, lists solely in-frame clones and lacks some. The data show some 100,000 clones, around nine tenths seen once. Sample: peripheral blood, taken on day 0 of AZD1222 vaccination. These receptors were collected from an adult in good health. Each CDR3 is given with its conserved first and last residue. A D gene is named only where the DNA matches it firmly. Some rows have no size entry. The others give once, few or many, or a class for an expanded clone.

>-|-|TRBJ2-2|TRBV7-8
CASSHYPGPARELFF
TGTGCCAGCAGCCATTACCCGGGCCCCGCCCGGGAGCTGTTTTTT
>TRBD2|-|TRBJ2-5|TRBV14
CASSQTSGVWETQYF
TGTGCCAGCAGCCAAACTAGCGGGGTTTGGGAGACCCAGTACTTC
>-|-|TRBJ2-7|TRBV2
CASRPGEQYF
TGTGCCAGCCGTCCGGGTGAGCAGTACTTC
>-|-|TRBJ2-5|TRBV5-1
CASSLFSGLETQYF
TGCGCCAGCAGCTTGTTCAGCGGTTTAGAGACCCAGTACTTC
>TRBD1|-|TRBJ1-2|TRBV28
CASSFGTGYGYTF
TGTGCCAGCAGTTTCGGGACAGGCTATGGCTACACCTTC
>-|-|TRBJ2-1|TRBV7-7
CASSDSSYNEQFF
TGTGCTAGCAGCGACAGCTCCTACAATGAGCAGTTCTTC
>-|-|TRBJ2-2|TRBV6-2/TRBV6-3
CASSYSIPGVHTGELFF
TGTGCCAGCAGTTACTCGATACCAGGGGTGCACACCGGGGAGCTGTTTTTT
>TRBD1|once|TRBJ1-2|TRBV7-2
CASSPPGTGTRRGGYTF
TGTGCCAGCAGCCCCCCCGGGACAGGGACCCGTCGGGGTGGCTACACCTTC
>-|-|TRBJ1-1|TRBV7-6
CASSLAQSDTEAFF
TGTGCCAGCAGCTTAGCGCAGTCGGACACTGAAGCTTTCTTT
>TRBD1|-|TRBJ1-6|TRBV7-6
CASSLIPWTGTSLNSPLHF
TGTGCCAGCAGCTTGATCCCCTGGACAGGGACAAGTTTGAATTCACCCCTCCACTTT
>-|-|TRBJ1-1|TRBV2
CASSLDNLNTEAFF
TGTGCCAGCAGCCTAGACAACCTGAACACTGAAGCTTTCTTT
>-|-|TRBJ1-3|TRBV7-2
CASSPGQSSGNTIYF
TGTGCCAGCAGCCCGGGACAAAGCTCTGGAAACACCATATATTTT
>-|-|TRBJ1-1|TRBV5-5
CASSLGPSDTEAFF
TGTGCCAGCAGCTTGGGACCGTCAGACACTGAAGCTTTCTTT
>TRBD1|-|TRBJ1-2|TRBV19
CASSLRDRVYGYTF
TGTGCCAGTAGTCTTCGGGACAGGGTCTATGGCTACACCTTC
>TRBD2|-|TRBJ2-7|TRBV7-8
CASSSRGLAVNYEQYF
TGTGCCAGCAGCTCCCGGGGACTAGCGGTTAACTACGAGCAGTACTTC
>TRBD2|-|TRBJ2-1|TRBV5-1
CASSLTSGGAQEQFF
TGCGCCAGCAGCTTGACTAGCGGGGGGGCCCAGGAGCAGTTCTTC
>-|-|TRBJ2-7|TRBV7-2
CASSQLAGRILYEQYF
TGTGCCAGCAGCCAATTGGCGGGGCGAATTCTCTACGAGCAGTACTTC
>-|-|TRBJ1-1|TRBV6-5
CASSYSGFTEAFF
TGTGCCAGCAGTTACTCCGGTTTCACTGAAGCTTTCTTT
>-|-|TRBJ1-1|TRBV5-6
CASSLGIRNTEAFF
TGTGCCAGCAGCTTGGGGATACGAAACACTGAAGCTTTCTTT
>TRBD1|-|TRBJ1-4|TRBV7-2
CASSSGQGTEKLFF
TGTGCCAGCAGCTCGGGACAGGGGACCGAAAAACTGTTTTTT
>TRBD1|-|TRBJ1-4|TRBV3-1/TRBV3-2
CASSPRQGTTNEKLFF
TGTGCCAGCAGCCCCAGACAGGGGACAACTAATGAAAAACTGTTTTTT
>TRBD1|few|TRBJ2-1|TRBV14
CASSQRGTGVRNEQFF
TGTGCCAGCAGCCAAAGGGGCACAGGGGTACGGAATGAGCAGTTCTTC
>-|-|TRBJ1-5|TRBV7-2
CASSLRPVDQPQHF
TGTGCCAGCAGCTTAAGGCCCGTTGATCAGCCCCAGCATTTT
>-|-|TRBJ1-1|TRBV20-1
CSASTGGARTEAFF
TGCAGTGCTAGTACGGGGGGGGCGAGAACTGAAGCTTTCTTT
>-|-|TRBJ2-7|TRBV15
CATGKSLDLSYEQYF
TGTGCCACCGGGAAATCGTTGGACTTGTCCTACGAGCAGTACTTC
>-|-|TRBJ1-2|TRBV5-4
CASSEAPNYGYTF
TGTGCCAGCAGCGAGGCCCCTAACTATGGCTACACCTTC
>-|-|TRBJ2-1|TRBV7-3
CASSLAGGGNEQFF
TGTGCCAGCAGCCTGGCAGGGGGAGGGAATGAGCAGTTCTTC
>-|-|TRBJ1-4|TRBV4-3
CASSRGTENEKLFF
TGCGCCAGCAGCCGCGGGACCGAGAATGAAAAACTGTTTTTT
>TRBD1|-|TRBJ2-5|TRBV18
CASSSGTGDETQYF
TGTGCCAGCTCTTCCGGGACAGGGGATGAGACCCAGTACTTC
>-|-|TRBJ1-2|TRBV10-3
CAISEDSSYGYTF
TGTGCCATCAGTGAGGACTCTAGCTATGGCTACACCTTC
>TRBD1|once|TRBJ1-1|TRBV7-8
CASSSLRDRGGNTEAFF
TGTGCCAGCAGCTCACTCCGGGACAGGGGGGGAAACACTGAAGCTTTCTTT
>-|-|TRBJ1-5|TRBV18
CASSPGGDQPQHF
TGTGCCAGCTCACCAGGGGGTGATCAGCCCCAGCATTTT
>-|-|TRBJ2-3|TRBV12-2
CASRLVAWVGNTQYF
TGTGCAAGTCGCTTAGTAGCGTGGGTCGGGAATACGCAGTATTTT
>TRBD2|few|TRBJ2-2|TRBV23-1
CAEGTMRNTGELFF
TGCGCCGAAGGGACTATGCGGAACACCGGGGAGCTGTTTTTT
>-|-|TRBJ1-5|TRBV6-2/TRBV6-3
CASSYGGGSNQPQHF
TGTGCCAGCAGTTACGGGGGGGGCAGCAATCAGCCCCAGCATTTT
>-|-|TRBJ2-3|TRBV11-3
CASSLAGSTDTQYF
TGTGCCAGCAGCTTAGCCGGCTCCACAGATACGCAGTATTTT
>TRBD1|-|TRBJ1-3|TRBV6-2/TRBV6-3
CASSAGQGVRNTIYF
TGTGCCAGCAGCGCCGGACAGGGAGTGCGAAACACCATATATTTT
>-|-|TRBJ1-5|TRBV19
CASTLRVSSNQPQHF
TGTGCCAGTACCCTTAGGGTCTCTAGCAATCAGCCCCAGCATTTT
>TRBD1|once|TRBJ1-4|TRBV2
CASGTAVYEKLFF
TGTGCCAGCGGGACAGCGGTTTATGAAAAACTGTTTTTT
>-|-|TRBJ1-6|TRBV28
CASSLRQGSSPLHF
TGTGCCAGCAGTTTAAGACAAGGCAGCTCACCCCTCCACTTT
>TRBD1|-|TRBJ2-3|TRBV19
CASSIQSIYRGADTQYF
TGTGCCAGTAGTATCCAAAGTATTTACAGGGGTGCAGATACGCAGTATTTT
>-|few|TRBJ1-2|TRBV9
CASSPSTANYGYTF
TGTGCCAGCAGCCCCTCGACAGCTAACTATGGCTACACCTTC
>-|-|TRBJ1-2|TRBV6-2/TRBV6-3
CASSYIPSQGIYGYTF
TGTGCCAGCAGTTACATCCCCTCACAGGGAATCTATGGCTACACCTTC
>-|-|TRBJ1-1|TRBV4-3
CASSFDRVNTEAFF
TGCGCCAGCAGCTTCGACAGAGTGAACACTGAAGCTTTCTTT
>TRBD1|once|TRBJ2-7|TRBV5-8
CASSLGTGLYEQYF
TGTGCCAGCAGCTTAGGGACAGGTCTCTACGAGCAGTACTTC